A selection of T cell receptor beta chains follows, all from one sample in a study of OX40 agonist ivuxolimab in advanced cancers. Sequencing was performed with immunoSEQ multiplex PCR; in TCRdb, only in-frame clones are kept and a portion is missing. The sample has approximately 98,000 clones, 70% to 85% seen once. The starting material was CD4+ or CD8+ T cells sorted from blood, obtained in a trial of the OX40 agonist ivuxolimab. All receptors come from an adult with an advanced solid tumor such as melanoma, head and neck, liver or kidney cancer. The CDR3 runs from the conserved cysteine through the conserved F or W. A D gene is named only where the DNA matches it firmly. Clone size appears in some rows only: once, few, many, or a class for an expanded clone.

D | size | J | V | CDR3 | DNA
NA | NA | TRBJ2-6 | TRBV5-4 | CASSSPGSGANVLTF | TGTGCCAGCAGCTCCCCCGGCTCTGGGGCCAACGTCCTGACTTTC
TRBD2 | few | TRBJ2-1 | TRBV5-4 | CASSSSGGSYNEQFF | TGTGCCAGCAGCTCTAGCGGGGGGTCTTACAATGAGCAGTTCTTC
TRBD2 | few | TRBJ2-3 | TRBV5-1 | CASSLVGTTSGLRDTQYF | TGCGCCAGCAGCTTGGTTGGTACGACTAGCGGCCTTAGAGATACGCAGTATTTT
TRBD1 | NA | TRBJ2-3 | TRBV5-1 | CATTGTGNTDTQYF | TGCGCCACGACCGGGACAGGGAACACAGATACGCAGTATTTT
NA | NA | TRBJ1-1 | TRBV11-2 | CASSLEEDTEAFF | TGTGCCAGCAGCTTAGAAGAGGACACTGAAGCTTTCTTT
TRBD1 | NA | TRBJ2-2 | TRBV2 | CATTRDREVGELFF | TGTGCCACTACCCGGGACAGGGAGGTCGGGGAGCTGTTTTTT
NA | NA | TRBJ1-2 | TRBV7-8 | CASSLAPRGGYGYTF | TGTGCCAGCAGCTTAGCCCCTCGGGGGGGCTATGGCTACACCTTC
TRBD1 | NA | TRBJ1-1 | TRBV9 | CASSAGTGTEAFF | TGTGCCAGCAGCGCCGGGACAGGAACTGAAGCTTTCTTT
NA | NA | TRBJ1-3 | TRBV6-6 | CASSYPGISTGNTIYF | TGTGCCAGCAGTTATCCGGGGATTTCGACTGGAAACACCATATATTTT
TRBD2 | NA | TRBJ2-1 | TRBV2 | CASSEAGLAGEGHFEQFF | TGTGCCAGCAGTGAAGCGGGACTAGCGGGGGAGGGCCATTTCGAGCAGTTCTTC